This entry is about one TCR beta chain. The data stem from a study of PD-1 and CTLA-4 blockade in melanoma. CDR3 length equals 13 residues. Deletions cut 4 bases from V and 5 bases from J, with 11 bases between. Per germline, CDR1 SGHKS and CDR2 YYEKEE (reference sequence). Libraries were prepared by immunoSEQ multiplex PCR; TCRdb keeps only in-frame clonotypes and omits some of them. Among under 40,000 clones listed, 88% were seen once. The chain joins TRBV5-5 to TRBJ2-3; TRBD2 might be the D (7 bases). The sample in question was CD8+ T cells from peripheral blood, obtained from a patient given anti-PD-1 treatment. The clonotype comes from a human donor with melanoma. CDR3 DNA sequence: TGTGCCAGCAGCGGGGGGGGCAGAGATACGCAGTATTTT. Its translation is CASSGGGRDTQYF.